This T cell receptor (beta chain) came from a study of cytomegalovirus exposure and HLA in healthy donors. Across the whole study: Of all 400 or so donors who were genotyped, 70% to 85% belonged to the Caucasian-associated ancestry cluster. Study outcomes and limitations: The number of N-insertions in an Asian-associated ancestry cluster was reportedly below the approximately 680-donor mean in a later analysis. Altogether, 150 to 200 TCR beta chains were recorded as cytomegalovirus-associated. The likely origin of a cluster of highly shared sequence variants was a sequencing artifact.

The length of the CDR3 is 10 residues. Germline CDR1 reads GTSNPN; CDR2 reads SVGIG (reference sequence). V was trimmed by 2 bases and J by 6 bases, leaving 4 bases between them. This PCR relied on a set of 60 Vbeta primers and 13 Jbeta primers. Repertoires were generated with immunoSEQ multiplex PCR, while TCRdb's copy carries only in-frame clones and drops some. The data show about 120,000 clones, roughly a tenth seen once. A remark on this clone: Its antigen is still unknown.

Sequences were obtained from PBMCs. The source of this sequence is a woman aged 18-29 years in good health and CMV-seropositive. The V call is TRBV30, the J call TRBJ1-1; D remains ambiguous. DNA for the CDR3: TGTGCCTGGAGTAGCTCTGAAGCTTTCTTT. Protein sequence: CAWSSSEAFF.